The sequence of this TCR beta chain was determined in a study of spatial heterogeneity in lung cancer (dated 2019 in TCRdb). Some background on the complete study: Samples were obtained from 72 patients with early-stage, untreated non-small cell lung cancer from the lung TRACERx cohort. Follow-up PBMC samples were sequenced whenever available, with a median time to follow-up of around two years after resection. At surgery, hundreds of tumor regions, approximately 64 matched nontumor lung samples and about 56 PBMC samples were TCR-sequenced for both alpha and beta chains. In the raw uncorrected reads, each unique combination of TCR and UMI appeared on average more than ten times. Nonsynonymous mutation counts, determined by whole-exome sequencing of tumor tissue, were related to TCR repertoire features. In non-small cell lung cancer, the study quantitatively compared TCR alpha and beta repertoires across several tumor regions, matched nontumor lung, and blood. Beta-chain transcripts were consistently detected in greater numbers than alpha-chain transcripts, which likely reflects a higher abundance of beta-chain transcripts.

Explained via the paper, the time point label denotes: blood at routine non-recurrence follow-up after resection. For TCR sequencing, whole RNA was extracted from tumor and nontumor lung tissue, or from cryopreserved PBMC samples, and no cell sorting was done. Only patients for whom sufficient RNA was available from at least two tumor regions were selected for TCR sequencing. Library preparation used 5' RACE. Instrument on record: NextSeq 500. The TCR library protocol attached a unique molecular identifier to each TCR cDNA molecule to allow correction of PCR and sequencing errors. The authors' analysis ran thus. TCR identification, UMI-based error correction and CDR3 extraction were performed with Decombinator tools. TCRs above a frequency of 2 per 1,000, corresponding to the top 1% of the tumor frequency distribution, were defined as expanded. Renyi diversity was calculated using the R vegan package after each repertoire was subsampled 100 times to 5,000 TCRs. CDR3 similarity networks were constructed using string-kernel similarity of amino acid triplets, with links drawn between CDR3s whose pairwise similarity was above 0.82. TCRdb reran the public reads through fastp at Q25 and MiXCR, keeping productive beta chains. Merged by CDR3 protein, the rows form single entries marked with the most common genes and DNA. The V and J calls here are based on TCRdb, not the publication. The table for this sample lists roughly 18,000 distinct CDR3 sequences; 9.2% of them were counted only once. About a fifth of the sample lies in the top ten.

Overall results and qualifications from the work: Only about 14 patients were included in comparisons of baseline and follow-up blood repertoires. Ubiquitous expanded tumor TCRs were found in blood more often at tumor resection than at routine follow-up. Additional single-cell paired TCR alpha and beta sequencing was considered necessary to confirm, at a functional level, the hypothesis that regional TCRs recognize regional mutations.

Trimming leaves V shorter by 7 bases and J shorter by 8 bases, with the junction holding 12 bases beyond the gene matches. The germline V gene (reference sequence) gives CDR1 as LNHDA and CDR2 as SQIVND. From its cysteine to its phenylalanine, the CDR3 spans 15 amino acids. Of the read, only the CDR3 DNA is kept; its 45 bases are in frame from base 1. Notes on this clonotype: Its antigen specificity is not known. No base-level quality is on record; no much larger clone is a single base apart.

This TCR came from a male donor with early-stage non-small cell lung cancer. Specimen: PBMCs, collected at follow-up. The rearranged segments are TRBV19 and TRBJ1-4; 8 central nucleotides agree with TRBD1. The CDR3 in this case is CASTLRGTGDEKLFF. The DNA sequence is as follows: TGTGCCAGTACGTTACGTGGGACAGGTGACGAAAAACTGTTTTTT.